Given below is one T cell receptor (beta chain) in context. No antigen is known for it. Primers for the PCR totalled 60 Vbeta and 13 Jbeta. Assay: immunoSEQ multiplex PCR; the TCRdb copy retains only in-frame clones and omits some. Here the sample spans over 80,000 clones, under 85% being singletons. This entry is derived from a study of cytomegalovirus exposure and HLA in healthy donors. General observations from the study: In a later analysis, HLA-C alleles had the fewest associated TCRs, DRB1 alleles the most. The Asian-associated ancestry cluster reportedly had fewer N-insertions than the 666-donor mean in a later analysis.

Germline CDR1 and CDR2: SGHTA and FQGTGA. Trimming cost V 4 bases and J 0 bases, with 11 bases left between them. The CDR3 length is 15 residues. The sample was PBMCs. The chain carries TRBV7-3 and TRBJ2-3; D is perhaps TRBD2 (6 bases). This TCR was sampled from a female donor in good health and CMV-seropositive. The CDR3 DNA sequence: TGTGCCAGCAGCTGGGTGGGGGGTAGCACAGATACGCAGTATTTT. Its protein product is CASSWVGGSTDTQYF.